Below, 10 T cell receptor beta chains from the same sample are listed, as sequenced in a study of blood T cell repertoires in COVID-19 (TCRdb year 2020). The receptor library was made with the immunoSEQ multiplex PCR assay. In TCRdb, the immuneACCESS table is reduced to in-frame sequences with V and J assigned. These tables do not hold every clone; where another copy was compared, an unresolved V gene accounts for under half, and the others remain unexplained. For this sample the table gives a few hundred thousand clones, of which roughly 85% were detected only once. The leading ten clones occupy around a sixth of the sample. The specimen was PBMCs or T cells enriched from blood (not recorded which). The receptors come from a middle-aged man who had recovered from COVID-19.

The chain joins TRBV5-8 to TRBJ2-3, with TRBD2 as a possible D gene (5 bases). Deletions cut 0 bases from V and 5 bases from J, with 19 bases between. Germline CDR1 reads SGHTS; CDR2 reads YDEGEE. The length of the CDR3 is 17 residues. The CDR3 bases are TGTGCCAGCAGCTTGGGATTGCAGCCGGCCGGGGTAGATACGCAGTATTTT. Translated, it gives CASSLGLQPAGVDTQYF.

With regard to this clone: One junction end disagrees with the germline gene, perhaps due to a read error. The chain joins TRBV2 to TRBJ2-7; D unresolved. The V gene's germline CDR1 is SNHLY and CDR2 FYNNEI. CDR3 length equals 11 residues. In DNA, the CDR3 is TGTGCCAGCAGCCTTCAACACCTTGTGGACTTC. Translating gives CASSLQHLVDF.

V and J are TRBV4-1 and TRBJ2-7; possible D gene TRBD2, 6 bases. Germline V CDR1 and CDR2: MGHRA, YSYEKL. This CDR3 is 15 amino acids long. V lost 4 bases and J lost 1, with 14 bases in between. This CDR3 reads CASSRVSGRSYEQYF. For the CDR3, the DNA is TGCGCCAGCAGCCGGGTCAGCGGGCGTTCCTACGAGCAGTACTTC.

The CDR3 DNA follows: TGTGCCAGCACCCACGCTGAGGACAGGGCGGCGGGCTACACCTTC. Amino acids: CASTHAEDRAAGYTF. The genes are TRBV2 and TRBJ1-2, with 8 nucleotides matching TRBD1. The CDR3 covers 15 residues. The V gene's germline CDR1 is SNHLY and CDR2 FYNNEI. The V segment lost 7 bases and the J segment 8 bases; nucleotides outside the gene matches: 15.

CDR3 residues: CSARREYEQYF. The DNA of the CDR3 is TGCAGTGCTAGGAGGGAGTACGAGCAGTACTTC. The chain combines TRBV20-1 with TRBJ2-7, with D maybe TRBD2 (5 bases). The germline V gene encodes CDR1 DFQATT and CDR2 SNEGSKA (reference sequence). This CDR3 contains 11 residues. Trimming removed 3 bases at V and 4 bases at J, with 7 bases between.

V is TRBV4-2 and J is TRBJ1-5; D not certain. CDR1 is LGHNA, CDR2 YNFKEQ, per germline. The CDR3 spans 13 residues. V lost 0 bases to trimming and J lost 7 bases, with 7 bases between them. CDR3 sequence: CASSQDLRQPQHF. The CDR3 DNA reads TGTGCCAGCAGCCAAGATCTGAGACAGCCCCAGCATTTT.

This clone was observed a single time. The chain uses TRBV2 and TRBJ2-3, with no clear D. The ends were cut back, 0 bases at V and 2 bases at J, with 9 bases in the middle. The CDR3 has 15 amino acids. Germline V gives CDR1 SNHLY, CDR2 FYNNEI. CDR3 region: CASSEAWSPTDTQYF. The CDR3 nucleotides are TGTGCCAGCAGTGAAGCGTGGAGCCCCACAGATACGCAGTATTTT.

This clone was picked up a small number of times. The CDR3 DNA reads as TGTGCCTGGAGTCGGACAGACTTAAGACCCTACACCGGGGAGCTGTTTTTT. This codes for CAWSRTDLRPYTGELFF. The chain carries TRBV30 and TRBJ2-2, with D possibly being TRBD1 (6 bases). This CDR3 is 17 amino acids long. V lost 2 bases to trimming and J lost 3 bases, with 19 bases between them. Germline assignment: CDR1 GTSNPN and CDR2 SVGIG (reference sequence).

CDR3 coding DNA: TGTGCCTGGAGCCGCCGGCAGGGCGGATATGGCTACACCTTC. It specifies CAWSRRQGGYGYTF. The V and J genes are TRBV30 and TRBJ1-2; D may be TRBD1 (5 bases). There are 14 residues in the CDR3. Looked up from germline, CDR1 is GTSNPN and CDR2 is SVGIG (reference sequence). Trimming left V 3 bases short and J 5 bases short, with 16 bases between.

The rearrangement joins TRBV6-2 or TRBV6-3 to TRBJ2-7; no clear D gene. The CDR3 has 13 amino acids. CDR1 and CDR2 from the germline V gene are MNHEY and SVGEGT. The V end was cut by 2 bases, the J end by 2 bases, with 7 bases between. The CDR3 DNA sequence: TGTGCCAGCAGTTACATCCAGGCCTACGAGCAGTACTTC. This encodes CASSYIQAYEQYF.